A single sample gave rise to the 17 T cell receptor beta chains below, sequenced in a study of identifying expanded T cells in peripheral blood. TCRdb's copy holds only in-frame clones and misses some; the assay was immunoSEQ multiplex PCR. This sample has 100,000 to 150,000 clones, with about 86% found just once. What was sequenced was blood. The receptors come from a person between 18 and 70 years old in good health.

V and J are TRBV6-5 and TRBJ1-2; tentatively, D is TRBD1 (5 bases). CDR1 and CDR2 (germline): MNHEY, SVGAGI. V lost 7 bases to trimming and J lost 8 bases, with 14 bases between them. The CDR3 covers 12 residues. The CDR3 loop reads CASKPGSSGYTF. The DNA for the CDR3 is TGTGCCAGCAAACCAGGGAGTTCAGGCTACACCTTC.

V and J are TRBV15 and TRBJ1-2; D possibly corresponds to TRBD1 (5 bases). V lost 0 bases to trimming and J lost 4 bases, with 12 bases between them. Germline lookup yields CDR1 LNHNV and CDR2 YYDKDF (reference sequence). This CDR3 comprises 15 residues. The CDR3 nucleotides read TGTGCCACCAGCAGAGATCAAGGGGTGGGCTATGGCTACACCTTC. Its translation: CATSRDQGVGYGYTF.

The chain combines TRBV29-1 with TRBJ2-3; 7 positions match TRBD2. The CDR3 runs to 14 residues. Germline CDR1 and CDR2: SQVTM and ANQGSEA. V gave up 3 bases and J gave up 1 base; unmatched junction bases: 4. This CDR3 reads CSVERGWGTDTQYF. The CDR3 region has the DNA TGCAGCGTTGAGCGGGGGTGGGGCACAGATACGCAGTATTTT.

This chain links TRBV18 with TRBJ1-5, with 9 bases matching TRBD1. Losses at the gene ends were 5 bases for V and 7 bases for J; bases not matched to a gene: 6. Germline CDR1 KGHSH, CDR2 LQKENI. This CDR3 spans 14 amino acids. The CDR3 coding sequence is TGTGCCAGCTCAACAGGACAGGGGATCCAGCCCCAGCATTTT. As protein: CASSTGQGIQPQHF.

The chain joins TRBV12-5 to TRBJ2-5, with TRBD2 matching over 8 bases. Germline CDR1 and CDR2: LGHNT and FRNRAP. V lost 1 base and J lost 5; bases outside the gene matches: 9. CDR3 length equals 16 residues. The CDR3 region has the DNA TGTGCTAGTGGTTTGGGCTCAGCGGCGGGGGGCGAGACCCAGTACTTC. Its protein product is CASGLGSAAGGETQYF.

The chain links TRBV27 to TRBJ1-2; TRBD1 matches 7 bases. CDR1 is MNHEY, CDR2 SMNVEV, per germline (reference sequence). J lost 13 bases, V lost 2 bases, and 10 bases had no gene match. CDR3 size: 13 residues. CDR3 sequence: CASSLSTDRERTF. CDR3 bases: TGTGCCAGCAGTTTAAGTACCGACAGGGAACGCACCTTC.

The genes are TRBV9 and TRBJ2-1, with D perhaps assigned TRBD1 or TRBD2 (5 bases each). The CDR3 is 15 amino acids. V lost 4 bases and J 8 bases, leaving 19 bases between the germline ends. Germline V CDR1 and CDR2: SGDLS, YYNGEE. This chain's CDR3 is CASSTPGPPEDEQFF. In DNA, the CDR3 is TGTGCCAGCAGCACCCCGGGACCCCCAGAGGATGAGCAGTTCTTC.

The chain uses TRBV4-3 and TRBJ2-5; 8 nucleotides agree with TRBD1. CDR3 size: 13 residues. CDR1 is LGHNA, CDR2 YSLEER, per germline. V dropped 4 bases and J dropped 7; count of bases not matched to a gene: 5. The CDR3 DNA reads as TGCGCCAGCAGCCCAGGACAGGGAGGGACCCAGTACTTC. This sequence encodes CASSPGQGGTQYF.

This sequence joins TRBV7-2 and TRBJ2-3, with D uncertain. With 5 bases removed from V and 2 bases from J, the gap between germline ends came to 14 bases. This CDR3 region has 15 residues. Germline V gives CDR1 SGHTA, CDR2 FQGNSA. The CDR3 nucleotides are TGTGCCAGCAGCGACCCGAATCGTAACACAGATACGCAGTATTTT. Its protein is CASSDPNRNTDTQYF. Filled out from reference TRBV7-2 and TRBJ2-3, the complete variable domain reads GAGVSQSPSNKVTEKGKDVELRCDPISGHTALYWYRQSLGQGLEFLIYFQGNSAPDKSGLPSDRFSAERTGGSVSTLTIQRTQQEDSAVYLCASSDPNRNTDTQYFGPGTRLTVL.

The genes are TRBV5-6 and TRBJ2-7; D may be TRBD1 or TRBD2 (5 bases each). CDR1 and CDR2 (germline): SGHDT, YYEEEE. V was pared by 4 bases and J by 3 bases, with 14 bases between. The CDR3 length is 14 residues. CDR3 region: CASSGGLGVYEQYF. The CDR3 nucleotides read TGTGCCAGCAGCGGGGGTTTGGGGGTCTACGAGCAGTACTTC.

The rearrangement uses TRBV5-6 and TRBJ2-6; D ambiguous. From germline, CDR1 is SGHDT and CDR2 YYEEEE. V dropped 0 bases and J dropped 1 base, with 5 bases sitting between them. There are 15 residues in the CDR3. The CDR3 DNA reads as TGTGCCAGCAGCTTGGCTTATTCTGGGGCCAACGTCCTGACTTTC. Translating it yields CASSLAYSGANVLTF.

The V gene is TRBV5-8, the J gene TRBJ2-3, with 7 bases that match TRBD1. Germline values: CDR1 SGHTS, CDR2 YDEGEE. V lost 3 bases, J lost 1 base, and 5 bases stayed unmatched. CDR3 length equals 15 residues. In nucleotides, the CDR3 is TGTGCCAGCAGCTCCGGGACAGACCGCACAGATACGCAGTATTTT. Encoded protein: CASSSGTDRTDTQYF.

A few counts support this clone. The CDR3 protein is CASSIGTVNNSPLHF. CDR3 nucleotide sequence: TGTGCCAGTAGTATAGGAACAGTGAATAATTCACCCCTCCACTTT. The genes are TRBV19 and TRBJ1-6; D is ambiguous. The V end was cut by 1 base, the J end by 5 bases, with 9 bases between. Germline V CDR1 and CDR2: LNHDA, SQIVND (reference sequence). The CDR3 is made up of 15 amino acids.

This clone was seen a single time. The genes are TRBV19 and TRBJ2-1, with TRBD2 matching over 10 bases. This CDR3 spans 18 amino acids. V shed 2 bases and J 6 bases; nucleotides not matched to a gene: 13. Germline V gives CDR1 LNHDA, CDR2 SQIVND (reference sequence). This CDR3 is CASSIIFPAGGPGNEQFF. The DNA for the CDR3 is TGTGCCAGTAGTATAATTTTCCCAGCGGGAGGGCCGGGCAATGAGCAGTTCTTC.

The genes are TRBV5-4 and TRBJ2-1; 12 bases line up with TRBD2. The germline V gene has CDR1 SGHNT and CDR2 YYREEE (reference sequence). After removal of 4 bases from V and 3 bases from J, the junction contained 8 bases not matched to a gene. This CDR3 is 17 amino acids long. CDR3 sequence reads: CASSPKASGRVYNEQFF. DNA of the CDR3: TGTGCCAGCAGCCCCAAGGCTAGCGGGAGGGTCTACAATGAGCAGTTCTTC.

The chain carries TRBV18 and TRBJ2-5; 9 bases line up with TRBD2. Germline-derived CDR1 and CDR2 are KGHSH and LQKENI. With 6 bases clipped from V and 6 bases from J, the junction kept 11 bases outside the gene matches. CDR3 length equals 15 residues. The CDR3 region is CASSALGSGSQTQYF. The CDR3 bases are TGTGCCAGCTCCGCACTTGGTAGCGGGAGCCAGACCCAGTACTTC.

This chain uses TRBV6-1 with TRBJ2-7; 9 bases line up with TRBD2. Germline lookup yields CDR1 MNHNS and CDR2 SASEGT. CDR3 length equals 16 residues. The trim removed 1 base at V and 4 bases at J, leaving 8 bases unmatched. The CDR3 here is CASSEVHAGGLYEQYF. Here the CDR3 DNA reads TGTGCCAGCAGTGAAGTGCACGCGGGAGGGTTGTACGAGCAGTACTTC.